The clone carrying this T cell receptor (beta chain) appeared a few times. The target antigen is unknown. The sample is drawn from a study of PD-1 blockade in classical Hodgkin lymphoma. Exposure to brentuximab vedotin varied, and each patient had relapsed following autologous stem cell transplantation. Trimming removed 0 bases from V and 4 bases from J, with 8 bases in between. Germline V gene sequence: CDR1 SGHRS, CDR2 YFSETQ. This CDR3 is built from 14 residues. The assay was immunoSEQ multiplex PCR, and TCRdb's table has in-frame clones only and misses some. The sample comprises 13,000 to 15,000 clones, around 80% of which are singletons, and roughly 4% rests with the top ten. Broader study findings: By C4D1 there was a significant rise in CD4+ TCR diversity but not in CD8+ TCR diversity.

This chain joins TRBV5-1 and TRBJ2-1; D is unresolved. The sequenced sample was peripheral blood mononuclear cells (PBMCs), obtained at baseline. The receptor was derived from a human donor with classical Hodgkin lymphoma. The DNA for the CDR3 is TGCGCCAGCAGCTTGGGATCCAGGTACAATGAGCAGTTCTTC. It encodes CASSLGSRYNEQFF.